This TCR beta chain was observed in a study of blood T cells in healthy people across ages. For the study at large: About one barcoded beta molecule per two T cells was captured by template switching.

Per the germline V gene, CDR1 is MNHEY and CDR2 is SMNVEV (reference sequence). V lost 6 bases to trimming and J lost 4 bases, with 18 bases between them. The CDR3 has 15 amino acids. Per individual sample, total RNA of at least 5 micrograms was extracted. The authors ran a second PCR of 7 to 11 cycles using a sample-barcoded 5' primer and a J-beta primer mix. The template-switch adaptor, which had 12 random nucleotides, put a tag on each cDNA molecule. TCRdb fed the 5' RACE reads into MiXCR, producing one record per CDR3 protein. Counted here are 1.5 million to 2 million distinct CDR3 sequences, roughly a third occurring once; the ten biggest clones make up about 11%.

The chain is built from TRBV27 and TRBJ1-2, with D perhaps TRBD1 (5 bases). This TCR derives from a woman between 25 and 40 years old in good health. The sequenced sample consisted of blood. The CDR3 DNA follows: TGTGCCAGCAGGGGGATGGTTGGGACTTTCTATGGCTACACCTTC. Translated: CASRGMVGTFYGYTF.